This T cell receptor (beta chain) was observed in a study of shared clonotypes between healthy human individuals. Study in general: Donors, aged 18 to 49, were a couple of women and a few men. Per donor, three plates held CD4 naive cells, three held CD4 memory, two held CD8 naive and one held CD8 memory.

CD8 cells regarded as naive lacked CD45RO, were positively chosen for CCR7, and omitted terminally differentiated effector memory CD45RA+ cells. Recent acute infections and vaccinations were absent in the healthy HIV-negative adult donors. Tens of thousands of T cell genomes (roughly 190 ng DNA) went into each sorted-subset replicate. TCRdb's copy holds only in-frame clones and misses some; the assay was immunoSEQ multiplex PCR. The sample includes about 2 million clones, approximately 94% seen only once; the top ten take less than 1.5%. Trimming removed 1 base from V and 5 bases from J; junction bases left unmatched: 5. The CDR3 has 16 amino acids. CDR1 MNHEY and CDR2 SMNVEV come from the germline V gene (reference sequence).

Sequences were obtained from naive CD8+ T cells sorted from blood. V and J are TRBV27 and TRBJ2-1; the match to TRBD2 covers 10 bases. This clonotype was sampled from a young man in good health. The CDR3 DNA reads TGTGCCAGCAGTTTATACGGAGGACTAGCGGACAATGAGCAGTTCTTC. Translation gives CASSLYGGLADNEQFF.